Detailed here is one TCR beta chain. This record belongs to a study of preoperative IRX-2 immunotherapy in early breast cancer. The treatment: preoperative locoregional IRX-2 cytokine immunotherapy. Samples came from a phase Ib trial of preoperative locoregional IRX-2 cytokine immunotherapy. The CDR3 runs to 22 residues. Trimming removed 1 base from V and 1 base from J; junction bases left unmatched: 20. The germline V gene has CDR1 SGHVS and CDR2 FQNEAQ. Sequenced by immunoSEQ multiplex PCR; TCRdb stores in-frame clones only, minus some. The sample carries about 23,000 clones, about 95% recorded once.

The sequenced sample was tumor tissue, obtained after IRX-2 immunotherapy. The receptor was isolated from a human donor with breast cancer. The rearrangement joins TRBV7-8 to TRBJ2-4, with 9 bases that match TRBD2. The CDR3 nucleotides read TGTGCCAGCAGCTTAGAAAATGCCCTGGTAGCGGGAGTAATAGGGGCCAAAAACATTCAGTACTTC. Translating gives CASSLENALVAGVIGAKNIQYF.